This entry features one T cell receptor beta chain sequence. The data were taken from a study of OX40 agonist ivuxolimab in advanced cancers. On the study more broadly: Three patients, one with hepatocellular carcinoma and two with cutaneous melanoma, achieved partial responses.

The repertoire was sequenced with immunoSEQ multiplex PCR; TCRdb's copy has only in-frame clones and lacks some. The sample records tens of thousands of clones, roughly 80% being singletons. This TCR was recovered from an adult with an advanced solid tumor such as melanoma, head and neck, liver or kidney cancer. Sequences were derived from CD4+ or CD8+ T cells sorted from blood, sampled in a trial of the OX40 agonist ivuxolimab.

CDR3 sequence: CASSSGLAAYNEQFF. In nucleotides, the CDR3 is TGTGCCAGCAGCTCGGGACTAGCGGCTTACAATGAGCAGTTCTTC. The chain links TRBV7-3 to TRBJ2-1, with 11 bases matching TRBD2. This CDR3 has 15 residues. V was pared by 4 bases and J by 4 bases, with 3 bases of the junction left unmatched. The germline gives CDR1 SGHTA, CDR2 FQGTGA.